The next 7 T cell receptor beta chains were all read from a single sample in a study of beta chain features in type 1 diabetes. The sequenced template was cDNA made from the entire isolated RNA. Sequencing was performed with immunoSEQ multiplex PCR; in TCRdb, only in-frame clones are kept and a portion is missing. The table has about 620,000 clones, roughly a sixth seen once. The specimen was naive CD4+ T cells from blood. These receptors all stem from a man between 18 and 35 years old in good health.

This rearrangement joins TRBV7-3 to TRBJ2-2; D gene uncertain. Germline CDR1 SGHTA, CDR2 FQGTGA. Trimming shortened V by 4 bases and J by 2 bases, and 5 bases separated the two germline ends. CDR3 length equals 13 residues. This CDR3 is CASSSGNTGELFF. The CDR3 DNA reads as TGTGCCAGCAGCTCAGGAAACACCGGGGAGCTGTTTTTT. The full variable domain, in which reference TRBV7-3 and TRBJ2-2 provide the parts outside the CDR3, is GAGVSQTPSNKVTEKGKYVELRCDPISGHTALYWYRQSLGQGPEFLIYFQGTGAADDSGLPNDRFFAVRPEGSVSTLKIQRTERGDSAVYLCASSSGNTGELFFGEGSRLTVL.

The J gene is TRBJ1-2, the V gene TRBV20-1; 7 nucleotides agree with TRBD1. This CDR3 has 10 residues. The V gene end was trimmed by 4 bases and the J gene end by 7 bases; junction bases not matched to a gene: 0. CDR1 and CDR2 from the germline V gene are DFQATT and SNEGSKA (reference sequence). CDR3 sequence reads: CSANRGGYTF. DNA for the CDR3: TGCAGTGCTAACAGGGGTGGCTACACCTTC.

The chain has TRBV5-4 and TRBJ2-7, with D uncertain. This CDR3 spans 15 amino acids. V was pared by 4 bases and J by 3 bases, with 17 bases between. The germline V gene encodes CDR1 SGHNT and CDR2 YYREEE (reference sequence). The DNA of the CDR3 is TGTGCCAGCAGCGAACCGGGCGTGAGAGGCTACGAGCAGTACTTC. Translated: CASSEPGVRGYEQYF.

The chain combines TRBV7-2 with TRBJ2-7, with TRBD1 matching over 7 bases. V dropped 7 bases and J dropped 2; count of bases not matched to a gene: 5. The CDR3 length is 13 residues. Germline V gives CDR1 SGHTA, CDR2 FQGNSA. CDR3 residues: CASTRDSPYEQYF. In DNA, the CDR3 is TGTGCCAGCACCCGGGACAGTCCCTACGAGCAGTACTTC.

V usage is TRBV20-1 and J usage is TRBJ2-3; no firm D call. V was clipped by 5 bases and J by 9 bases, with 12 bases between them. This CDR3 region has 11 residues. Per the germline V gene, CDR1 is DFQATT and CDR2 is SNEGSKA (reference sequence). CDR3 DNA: TGCAGTGCTCTCCCAAGTGGCACGCAGTATTTT. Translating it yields CSALPSGTQYF.

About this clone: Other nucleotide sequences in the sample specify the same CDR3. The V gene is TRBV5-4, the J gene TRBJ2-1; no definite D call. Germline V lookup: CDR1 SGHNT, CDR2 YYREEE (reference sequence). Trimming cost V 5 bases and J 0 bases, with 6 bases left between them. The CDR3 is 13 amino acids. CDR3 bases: TGTGCCAGCAGTCTAGACTCCTACAATGAGCAGTTCTTC. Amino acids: CASSLDSYNEQFF.

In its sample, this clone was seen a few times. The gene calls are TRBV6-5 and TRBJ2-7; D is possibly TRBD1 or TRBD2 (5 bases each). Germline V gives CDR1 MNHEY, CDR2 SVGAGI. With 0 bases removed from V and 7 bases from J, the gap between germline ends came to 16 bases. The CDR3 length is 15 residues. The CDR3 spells CASSYSRDGTLEQYF. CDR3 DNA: TGTGCCAGCAGTTACTCGCGTGACGGGACCTTGGAGCAGTACTTC.